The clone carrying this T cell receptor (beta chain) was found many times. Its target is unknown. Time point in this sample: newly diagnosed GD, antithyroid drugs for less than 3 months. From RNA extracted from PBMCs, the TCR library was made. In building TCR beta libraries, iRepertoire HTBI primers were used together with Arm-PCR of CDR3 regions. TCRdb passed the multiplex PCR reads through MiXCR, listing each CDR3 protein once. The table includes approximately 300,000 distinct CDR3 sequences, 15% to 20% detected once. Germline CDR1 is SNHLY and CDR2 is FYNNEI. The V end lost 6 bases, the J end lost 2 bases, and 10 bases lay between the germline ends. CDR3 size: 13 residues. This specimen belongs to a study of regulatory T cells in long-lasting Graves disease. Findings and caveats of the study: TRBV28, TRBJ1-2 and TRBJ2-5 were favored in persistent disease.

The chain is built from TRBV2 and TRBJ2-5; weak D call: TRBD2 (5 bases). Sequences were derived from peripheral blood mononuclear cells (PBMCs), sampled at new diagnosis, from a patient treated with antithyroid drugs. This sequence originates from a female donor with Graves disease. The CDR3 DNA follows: TGTGCCAGCAGCCCCGGGATACAAGAGACCCAGTACTTC. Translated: CASSPGIQETQYF.